The present TCR beta chain was sequenced within a study of T cell clones after liver transplantation (dated by TCRdb to between 2018 and 2021). Describing the broader study: ITN030ST, the source of the samples, was a randomized trial that attempted immunosuppression withdrawal within 2 years of liver transplantation. Donor-reactive T cell clones were identified by TCRbeta sequencing after a pre-transplant mixed lymphocyte reaction and then tracked in post-transplant blood. No induction therapy was given to the subjects, and standard immunosuppression was administered until randomization at 12-24 months post-transplant. As an antigen-independent comparator for the donor-reactive sequences, third party-reactive TCRbeta sequences from pre-transplant MLRs were identified as well. A cohort of 8 liver transplant recipients was studied, of whom 3 were classified as tolerant and 5 as non-tolerant. Three of the eight recipients were HCV-positive; the others were transplanted for non-autoimmune, non-viral indications. To count as tolerant, a recipient had to stay completely off immunosuppression for at least one year without liver enzymes climbing beyond twice the upper limit of normal. Blood samples were taken pre-transplant, pre-randomization before withdrawal, and post-randomization after full withdrawal or failed withdrawal. What the authors observed across the whole study: Low numbers of available donor cells limited the measurable donor-reactive repertoire in a couple of subjects. Without allograft tissue specimens, donor-reactive T cells may have migrated into the graft rather than being deleted. When repertoire turnover was taken into account, detection of donor-reactive sequences was significantly reduced in 7 of 8 subjects for CD4 and in 8 of 8 subjects for CD8. A greater decline was seen for donor-reactive sequences than for third party-reactive sequences, suggesting partial antigen-specific deletion unrelated to withdrawal success. Circulating donor-reactive CD4 TCRbeta sequences fell significantly post-transplant in 5 of 8 subjects, irrespective of tolerance or HCV status. The conclusions were considered preliminary, being limited by small, heterogeneous patient numbers and non-standardized post-transplant time points.

V and J lose 3 bases and 0 bases, and a span of 8 bases separates them. From its cysteine to its phenylalanine, the CDR3 spans 15 amino acids. The CDR3 DNA has 45 bases and is translated from base 1. CDR1 and CDR2 were assigned from the germline V gene as KGHSH and LQKENI. Frozen genomic DNA underwent high-throughput TCRbeta CDR3 sequencing by immunoSEQ, including PCR amplification, mapping, bias correction and internal controls. The published analysis was carried out like this. Productive rearrangements were retained, and unique TCRbeta sequences were defined by the CDR3 nucleotide sequence together with the V and J gene. A sequence counted as donor-reactive only if the sequence showed at least 5-fold expansion in CFSE-low cells compared with unstimulated pre-transplant cells and had a frequency of at least 0.01%. Per-subject minimum frequency thresholds, based on the lowest-template unstimulated sample, ensured at least 90% detection power. Repertoire turnover was measured by Jensen-Shannon divergence between the top 1000 TCRbeta sequences post- and pre-transplant. Changes in detection of donor-reactive sequences were assessed with two-sided Fisher's exact tests. The clones in this table, taken by TCRdb from immuneACCESS, are in-frame only. Not every clone is retained; where verified, under half of the shortfall comes from an unresolved V gene, and the cause of the rest is unknown. D and trimming were read from the DNA, whereas the V and J calls and clone size are those reported in that table. In this sample the table shows 65,000 to 80,000 clones, 80% of which occur a single time. Jointly, the top ten make up around 0.66% of the sample.

In regard to this clone: The antigen it recognizes is unknown. No per-base quality is available; no much larger clone lies one base away. The same CDR3 arises from other DNA sequences in this sample as well.

The time point tag for this specimen amounts to: pre-transplant. Unstimulated PBMCs, after thawing, were stained for CD3, CD4 and CD8 and then FACS-sorted into CD3+CD4+ and CD3+CD8+ populations. All 8 studied subjects were randomized to immunosuppression withdrawal. The Qiagen DNeasy Blood and Tissue Kit was used for isolation of genomic DNA. This chain is built from TRBV18 and TRBJ2-2, and perhaps TRBD2 as D gene, on 6 matching bases. This TCR derives from a human donor who received a liver transplant. Here the sequenced sample was CD4+ T cells from blood, taken before liver transplant. The DNA is TGTGCCAGCTCACCCCGCGGGGCGAACACCGGGGAGCTGTTTTTT. Its coded protein is CASSPRGANTGELFF.